These 2 T cell receptor beta chains were sequenced from one sample in a study of radiation and T cells in renal cell carcinoma. Assay: immunoSEQ multiplex PCR; the TCRdb copy retains only in-frame clones and omits some. The sample gives about 76,000 clones, roughly 87% of which show up once; more than 5.5% is in the top ten. Indicated time point: blood 4 weeks post-SBRT, at nephrectomy. Treatment in this sample: 15 Gy SBRT to primary tumor, nephrectomy 4 weeks later. The sample consisted of blood, taken from a patient whose treatment included radiotherapy and nephrectomy. The receptors derive from a woman in her sixties or seventies with renal cell carcinoma.

The sample holds one count of this clone. V gene TRBV27 combines with J gene TRBJ2-1; no reliable D call. V lost 5 bases to trimming and J lost 6 bases, with 11 bases between them. The germline CDR1 and CDR2 sequences are MNHEY and SMNVEV (reference sequence). This CDR3 contains 13 residues. This CDR3 is CASSPPWGNEQFF. CDR3 bases: TGTGCCAGCAGTCCCCCCTGGGGCAATGAGCAGTTCTTC.

V gene TRBV6-5 combines with J gene TRBJ2-1, with D perhaps given as TRBD1 or TRBD2 (5 bases each). Germline loops: CDR1 MNHEY, CDR2 SVGAGI. This CDR3 is built from 13 residues. Trimming cost V 5 bases and J 6 bases, with 11 bases left between them. In DNA, the CDR3 is TGTGCCAGCAGTACGGGACGTCGCAATGAGCAGTTCTTC. This translates into CASSTGRRNEQFF.